The sequence of this T cell receptor beta chain was determined in a study of blood T cells in healthy people across ages. Overall study results and limits: Greater diversity and more naive CD4+ cells were seen in long-lived donors than in aged donors.

For this clonotype: Antigen unknown.

Germline trimming cut 4 bases from V and 3 bases from J; bases unmatched to any gene: 5. The CDR3 is 15 residues long. Sample-barcoded 5' priming and a J-beta primer mix drove a second PCR of about 6 to 12 cycles. TCRdb analysed the 5' RACE reads with MiXCR anew, one entry per CDR3 protein. This sample has 750,000 or so distinct CDR3 sequences, with 20% to 30% found just once. The sample was also linked to a second study, of T cells of mothers and their children. That investigation notes: TCR recombination output is shaped by thymic selection similarly in related and unrelated pairs.

The sample comprised blood. The V and J genes are TRBV12-3 or TRBV12-4 and TRBJ2-5; 10 bases are a match to TRBD1. The receptor was derived from a boy aged 5-17 years in good health. The CDR3 protein is CASSSRDRGKETQYF. CDR3 DNA sequence: TGTGCCAGCAGTTCTCGGGACAGGGGTAAAGAGACCCAGTACTTC.